These 32 T cell receptor beta chains originate from one sample sequenced in a study of blood T cell repertoires in COVID-19. Clones were read by immunoSEQ multiplex PCR, and TCRdb kept only the in-frame ones, dropping some. Found here are 150,000 to 180,000 clones, more than 85% of them singletons; the top ten hold under 2.5%. Sequencing was carried out using peripheral blood. Receptors originate from a woman between 70 and 85 years old with acute or convalescent COVID-19.

The chain carries TRBV20-1 and TRBJ2-5; D is ambiguous. Trimming pared 8 bases from V and 2 bases from J, leaving 9 bases between. Germline V CDR1 and CDR2: DFQATT, SNEGSKA (reference sequence). The CDR3 runs 11 residues. The CDR3: CSRVSQETQYF. The CDR3 DNA sequence: TGCAGTCGTGTCTCTCAAGAGACCCAGTACTTC.

The V and J genes are TRBV2 and TRBJ1-6; possible D gene TRBD1, 6 bases. The germline V gene has CDR1 SNHLY and CDR2 FYNNEI. V gave up 3 bases and J gave up 7 bases, with 13 bases separating them. The CDR3 sequence is 15 residues long. The CDR3 coding sequence is TGTGCCAGCAGTGACAGGGGTTTGCAGAATTCACCCCTCCACTTT. Encoded protein: CASSDRGLQNSPLHF.

The chain combines TRBV20-1 with TRBJ1-6; possible D gene TRBD1, 5 bases. Trimming removed 3 bases at V and 15 bases at J, with 12 bases between. The length of the CDR3 is 11 residues. Germline CDR1 DFQATT, CDR2 SNEGSKA (reference sequence). The CDR3 reads CSASPGVHLHF. Written as DNA, the CDR3 is TGCAGTGCTAGTCCGGGGGTCCACCTCCACTTT.

This clone was recorded only once. The gene calls are TRBV12-5 and TRBJ2-2, with D perhaps TRBD2 (5 bases). CDR3 length: 15 amino acids. The V gene lost 5 bases and the J gene lost 6 bases, with 16 bases spanning the gap. Germline loops: CDR1 LGHNT, CDR2 FRNRAP. The CDR3 coding sequence is TGTGCTAGTGGTCTCCATGCGGGTTGGGCCGGGGAGCTGTTTTTT. The encoded protein is CASGLHAGWAGELFF.

V gene TRBV19 combines with J gene TRBJ2-7, with 8 bases aligning to TRBD1. The CDR3 loop spans 15 amino acids. With V trimmed by 1 base and J by 2 bases, 4 bases remained unmatched. Germline V gene lookup returns CDR1 LNHDA and CDR2 SQIVND (reference sequence). CDR3 protein: CASSIGTGRPYEQYF. CDR3 DNA: TGTGCCAGTAGTATAGGGACAGGGAGGCCCTACGAGCAGTACTTC.

The chain carries TRBV18 and TRBJ2-7, with 10 bases fitting TRBD1. Germline V gene data show CDR1 as KGHSH and CDR2 as LQKENI. CDR3 length equals 17 residues. V lost 0 bases and J lost 5; bases outside the gene matches: 10. The CDR3 DNA reads as TGTGCCAGCTCACCACCCCTCCGGGACAGGGGTCCCCACGAGCAGTACGTC. This codes for CASSPPLRDRGPHEQYV.

The gene calls are TRBV28 and TRBJ1-5, with 7 bases identical to TRBD1. With V trimmed by 2 bases and J by 1 base, 2 bases remained unmatched. The CDR3 loop spans 15 amino acids. Germline V lookup: CDR1 MDHEN, CDR2 SYDVKM. The CDR3 loop reads CASSLGTESNQPQHF. The CDR3 DNA is TGTGCCAGCAGTTTAGGGACAGAGAGCAATCAGCCCCAGCATTTT.

The chain is built from TRBV10-2 and TRBJ1-2, with no clear D. CDR1 WSHSY and CDR2 SAAADI come from the germline V gene. Trimming stripped 2 bases from V and 4 bases from J, with 8 bases between. This CDR3 is built from 13 residues. This CDR3 reads CASSEAGTYGYTF. CDR3 DNA: TGCGCCAGCAGTGAGGCGGGTACCTATGGCTACACCTTC.

The rearrangement links TRBV9 to TRBJ2-1; TRBD2 aligns across 10 bases. The J segment lost 7 bases and the V segment lost 2 bases, leaving 9 bases of the junction unmatched. This CDR3 is built from 16 residues. Germline V gene sequence: CDR1 SGDLS, CDR2 YYNGEE. The CDR3 coding sequence is TGTGCCAGCAGCGTCGAAGCGGGGGGGCCGTATAATGAGCAGTTCTTC. Amino acids: CASSVEAGGPYNEQFF.

The V and J genes are TRBV6-5 and TRBJ1-2, with D possibly being TRBD1 (6 bases). Trimming took off 6 bases at V and 4 bases at J, with 15 bases between the two ends. Germline CDR1 and CDR2: MNHEY and SVGAGI. The CDR3 extends over 14 amino acids. In DNA form, the CDR3 reads TGTGCCAGCAGAGCATGGGGGCCTAGCTATGGCTACACCTTC. It encodes CASRAWGPSYGYTF.

This chain links TRBV18 with TRBJ2-5, with 7 bases fitting TRBD1. The CDR3 extends over 14 amino acids. Germline CDR1 reads KGHSH; CDR2 reads LQKENI. Trimming removed 3 bases from V and 1 base from J; junction bases left unmatched: 2. CDR3 in amino acids: CASSPRTGQETQYF. The CDR3 DNA follows: TGTGCCAGCTCACCGCGGACAGGCCAAGAGACCCAGTACTTC.

The J gene is TRBJ1-5, the V gene TRBV28, with D tentatively TRBD1 (6 bases). Germline V gene data show CDR1 as MDHEN and CDR2 as SYDVKM. Deletions cut 2 bases from V and 1 base from J, with 15 bases between. The CDR3 has 17 residues. DNA of the CDR3: TGTGCCAGCAGTTTACCGTCCAGGGGCGGGAGCAATCAGCCCCAGCATTTT. This sequence encodes CASSLPSRGGSNQPQHF.

The rearrangement links TRBV5-6 to TRBJ2-7, with 9 bases aligning to TRBD1. The germline CDR1 and CDR2 sequences are SGHDT and YYEEEE. V was clipped by 4 bases and J by 2 bases; unmatched bases: 4. The CDR3 covers 14 residues. The CDR3 loop reads CASSLRDRAYEQYF. The CDR3 nucleotides read TGTGCCAGCAGCCTCCGGGACAGGGCCTACGAGCAGTACTTC.

Note on this clone: Other DNA sequences in this specimen translate into the identical CDR3. The gene calls are TRBV28 and TRBJ1-5; D uncertain. The CDR3 is 14 residues long. V was trimmed by 8 bases and J by 2 bases, leaving 13 bases between them. The germline CDR1 and CDR2 sequences are MDHEN and SYDVKM. CDR3 bases: TGTGCCAGCGAATCGGGTGGTGGCAATCAGCCCCAGCATTTT. Its protein product is CASESGGGNQPQHF.

This clone appeared a few times. The chain is built from TRBV6-4 and TRBJ1-2; no reliable D call. CDR1 MRHNA and CDR2 SNTAGT come from the germline V gene. CDR3 length: 14 residues. V lost 6 bases and J 4 bases, leaving 15 bases between the germline ends. CDR3: CASSPAEGGYGYTF. CDR3 coding DNA: TGTGCCAGCAGCCCCGCGGAGGGTGGCTATGGCTACACCTTC.

The chain couples TRBV5-1 to TRBJ1-2; TRBD1 might be the D (6 bases). This CDR3 is 14 amino acids long. V dropped 7 bases and J dropped 0 bases, with 13 bases sitting between them. Looked up from germline, CDR1 is SGHRS and CDR2 is YFSETQ. The DNA of the CDR3 is TGCGCCAGCGGACAGCAACTAACTAACTATGGCTACACCTTC. This encodes CASGQQLTNYGYTF.

The chain joins TRBV5-1 to TRBJ2-3, with 7 positions matching TRBD1. This CDR3 has 14 amino acids. Losses at the gene ends were 1 base for V and 2 bases for J; bases not matched to a gene: 1. Germline CDR1 SGHRS, CDR2 YFSETQ. Written as DNA, the CDR3 is TGCGCCAGCAGCTTGACAGGGGACACAGATACGCAGTATTTT. Amino acid sequence: CASSLTGDTDTQYF.

This clone was seen once. The chain combines TRBV6-5 with TRBJ2-7, with 7 bases identical to TRBD1. The CDR3 has 13 residues. Germline lookup yields CDR1 MNHEY and CDR2 SVGAGI. The V gene end was trimmed by 6 bases and the J gene end by 2 bases; junction bases not matched to a gene: 4. The CDR3 bases are TGTGCCAGCAGACTGACAGGGACCTACGAGCAGTACTTC. It is translated as CASRLTGTYEQYF.

The rearrangement joins TRBV7-2 to TRBJ2-3; 8 bases are a match to TRBD1. Germline CDR1 SGHTA, CDR2 FQGNSA. The CDR3 covers 15 residues. V shed 3 bases and J 3 bases; nucleotides not matched to a gene: 5. CDR3 sequence: CASSFDGQGTDTQYF. The DNA for the CDR3 is TGTGCCAGCAGCTTCGACGGACAGGGAACAGATACGCAGTATTTT. Together with reference TRBV7-2 and TRBJ2-3, the CDR3 gives the full variable domain: GAGVSQSPSNKVTEKGKDVELRCDPISGHTALYWYRQSLGQGLEFLIYFQGNSAPDKSGLPSDRFSAERTGGSVSTLTIQRTQQEDSAVYLCASSFDGQGTDTQYFGPGTRLTVL.

The chain has TRBV25-1 and TRBJ2-3; unclear D gene. V shed 3 bases and J shed 0 bases, with 7 bases lying between them. This CDR3 spans 14 amino acids. Germline CDR1 is MGHDK and CDR2 is SYGVNS. Here the CDR3 DNA reads TGTGCCAGCAGTGAGCCAGGAAGCACAGATACGCAGTATTTT. This translates into CASSEPGSTDTQYF.

J is TRBJ1-1 and V is TRBV27, with TRBD1 matching over 7 bases. J lost 9 bases, V lost 0 bases, and 4 bases had no gene match. CDR1 is MNHEY, CDR2 SMNVEV, per germline (reference sequence). The length of the CDR3 is 13 residues. The CDR3 bases are TGTGCCAGCAGTTTATCGATGGGACAGAAAGCTTTCTTT. Translating it yields CASSLSMGQKAFF.

The V gene is TRBV3-1 (or the pseudogene TRBV3-2), the J gene TRBJ1-5; 8 bases line up with TRBD1. From germline, CDR1 is LGHDT and CDR2 YNNKEL (reference sequence). The trim removed 1 base at V and 4 bases at J, leaving 6 bases unmatched. The CDR3 has 16 amino acids. The CDR3 protein is CASSQGPTGGNQPQHF. The CDR3 bases are TGTGCCAGCAGCCAAGGACCCACAGGGGGAAATCAGCCCCAGCATTTT.

This clone was counted a few times. The chain links TRBV7-9 to TRBJ1-4; 7 nucleotides agree with TRBD1. The length of the CDR3 is 15 residues. The V gene end was trimmed by 3 bases and the J gene end by 7 bases; junction bases not matched to a gene: 8. The germline V gene has CDR1 SEHNR and CDR2 FQNEAQ (reference sequence). The CDR3 region is CASSFAGTVGEKLFF. The CDR3 region has the DNA TGTGCCAGCAGCTTCGCCGGGACAGTCGGTGAAAAACTGTTTTTT. Combining the CDR3 with reference TRBV7-9 and TRBJ1-4 gives the whole variable domain DTGVSQNPRHKITKRGQNVTFRCDPISEHNRLYWYRQTLGQGPEFLTYFQNEAQLEKSRLLSDRFSAERPKGSFSTLEIQRTEQGDSAMYLCASSFAGTVGEKLFFGSGTQLSVL.

V and J are TRBV12-5 and TRBJ2-4; D is perhaps TRBD1 (5 bases). The CDR3 totals 16 residues. Germline V gives CDR1 LGHNT, CDR2 FRNRAP. The germline V and J ends were trimmed by 3 bases and 0 bases, with 12 bases remaining between them. CDR3 in amino acids: CASGFGTGPAKNIQYF. The DNA for the CDR3 is TGTGCTAGTGGTTTTGGAACAGGTCCAGCCAAAAACATTCAGTACTTC. Filled out from reference TRBV12-5 and TRBJ2-4, the complete variable domain reads DARVTQTPRHKVTEMGQEVTMRCQPILGHNTVFWYRQTMMQGLELLAYFRNRAPLDDSGMPKDRFSAEMPDATLATLKIQPSEPRDSAVYFCASGFGTGPAKNIQYFGAGTRLSVL.

The genes are TRBV3-1 (or the pseudogene TRBV3-2) and TRBJ1-2; D may be TRBD1 (5 bases). The germline V gene has CDR1 LGHDT and CDR2 YNNKEL (reference sequence). The CDR3 is made up of 17 amino acids. V was trimmed by 3 bases and J by 1 base, leaving 18 bases between them. The CDR3 DNA sequence: TGTGCCAGCAGCCAGAACCCAGGAGGGACGGGTAACTATGGCTACACCTTC. Translation gives CASSQNPGGTGNYGYTF.

This clone was observed a single time. CDR3 nucleotide sequence: TGTGCCAGCAGCGTCTTAGGGGGCGCGAGTAAAGATGGCTACACCTTC. This sequence encodes CASSVLGGASKDGYTF. This chain joins TRBV9 and TRBJ1-2, with 7 bases aligning to TRBD1. Germline CDR1 and CDR2: SGDLS and YYNGEE. The ends lost 2 bases at V and 6 bases at J; junction bases unmatched: 13. CDR3 length: 16 amino acids.

This sequence joins TRBV29-1 and TRBJ1-2; D call uncertain. The CDR3 runs 15 residues. Germline V gene lookup returns CDR1 SQVTM and CDR2 ANQGSEA. The V end lost 8 bases, the J end lost 0 bases, and 19 bases lay between the germline ends. The CDR3 loop is CSFAGEGIANYGYTF. CDR3 bases: TGCAGCTTCGCGGGTGAGGGTATAGCTAACTATGGCTACACCTTC.

The V and J genes are TRBV25-1 and TRBJ2-2; 7 bases align to TRBD1. CDR3 size: 16 residues. V was clipped by 4 bases and J by 1 base; unmatched bases: 6. CDR1 is MGHDK and CDR2 is SYGVNS in the germline V gene. The CDR3 reads CASSARQGWNTGELFF. CDR3 nucleotide sequence: TGTGCCAGCAGTGCCCGACAGGGATGGAACACCGGGGAGCTGTTTTTT.

This chain links TRBV4-2 with TRBJ2-3; 10 bases line up with TRBD1. Germline CDR1 LGHNA, CDR2 YNFKEQ. CDR3 length: 19 residues. The trim removed 3 bases at V and 5 bases at J, leaving 17 bases unmatched. In DNA form, the CDR3 reads TGTGCCAGCAGCCACAACCTCCCAGTGGGGACAGGGGATGTAGATACGCAGTATTTT. Protein sequence: CASSHNLPVGTGDVDTQYF.

This clone was recorded once. The rearrangement uses TRBV29-1 and TRBJ2-1; D is possibly TRBD1 (5 bases). There are 13 residues in the CDR3. The V gene lost 5 bases and the J gene lost 6 bases, with 14 bases spanning the gap. CDR1 and CDR2 from the germline V gene are SQVTM and ANQGSEA. The CDR3 protein is CSVKYLGPNEQFF. The CDR3 coding sequence is TGCAGCGTTAAATATCTGGGGCCCAATGAGCAGTTCTTC.

This sequence joins TRBV29-1 and TRBJ1-1; D unresolved. Trimming removed 7 bases from V and 0 bases from J, with 9 bases in between. This CDR3 spans 12 amino acids. The V gene's germline CDR1 is SQVTM and CDR2 ANQGSEA. The chain's CDR3 is CSAQNLNTEAFF. DNA for the CDR3: TGCAGCGCACAGAACCTGAACACTGAAGCTTTCTTT.

About this clone itself: Additional DNA sequences in this sample encode the identical CDR3. This rearrangement joins TRBV20-1 to TRBJ1-2; D gene uncertain. Trimming removed 0 bases from V and 8 bases from J, with 7 bases in between. Germline assignment: CDR1 DFQATT and CDR2 SNEGSKA (reference sequence). The CDR3 loop spans 11 amino acids. Here the CDR3 DNA reads TGCAGTGCTAGAGAGGGCGCCGGCTACACCTTC. Protein: CSAREGAGYTF.